In this sample, the clone carrying this T cell receptor beta chain turned up many times. Its antigen is not known. This sample stems from a study of neurological immune-mediated disorders. Regarding the study as a whole: The expanded clones of different subjects shared no CDR3 amino acid sequences (suggesting private repertoires in all groups).

Sequencing runs each yielded over 180 million TCR-beta sequences from 15-18 subjects. TCRdb fed the 5' RACE reads into MiXCR, producing one record per CDR3 protein. The data show 50,000 to 55,000 distinct CDR3 sequences, 10% seen once. Germline loops: CDR1 SGHAT, CDR2 FQNNGV. V lost 1 base, J lost 6 bases, and 7 bases lay in between. The CDR3 consists of 13 residues. V is TRBV11-2 and J is TRBJ1-5; no definite D call. The receptor was isolated from a man between 65 and 85 years old with HTLV-1-associated myelopathy (HAM/TSP). The source material was PBMCs. This chain's CDR3 is CASSLAGGQPQHF. For the CDR3, the DNA is TGTGCCAGCAGCTTAGCGGGAGGTCAGCCCCAGCATTTT.